The 13 T cell receptor beta chains below all came from one sample that was sequenced in a study of blood T cell repertoires in COVID-19. Method: immunoSEQ multiplex PCR; TCRdb's copy keeps in-frame clones and lacks some. The repertoire has 25,000 to 35,000 clones, 85% to 90% of them found once; the top ten carry about 23%. The sequenced material came from peripheral blood. These receptors originate from a human donor in a cohort sampled during active COVID-19.

In DNA, the CDR3 is TGTGCCAGCATCCCGGGACTAGCGGGGGGGCTTGGCACAGATACGCAGTATTTT. Translated, it gives CASIPGLAGGLGTDTQYF. The V gene is TRBV6-2 or TRBV6-3, the J gene TRBJ2-3, with 16 bases lining up with TRBD2. J was trimmed by 1 base and V by 7 bases; bases with no gene match: 8. Per germline, CDR1 MNHEY and CDR2 SVGEGT. This CDR3 is 18 amino acids long.

This clone was seen only a few times. The chain couples TRBV5-4 to TRBJ1-2, with a possible D match to TRBD1 (6 bases). The V gene's germline CDR1 is SGHNT and CDR2 YYREEE (reference sequence). This CDR3 has 14 residues. V lost 1 base and J lost 5, with 12 bases in between. The CDR3 sequence is CASSLNLQGYGYTF. As DNA, the CDR3 is TGTGCCAGCAGCTTGAATCTACAGGGTTATGGCTACACCTTC.

This chain connects TRBV7-2 to TRBJ2-7, with 7 bases identical to TRBD2. There are 15 residues in the CDR3. V shed 5 bases, J shed 4 bases, and the junction held 11 bases outside the gene matches. Germline V gene data show CDR1 as SGHTA and CDR2 as FQGNSA. CDR3 protein: CASSPSGGDQYEQYF. DNA of the CDR3: TGTGCCAGCAGCCCGTCGGGGGGAGACCAATACGAGCAGTACTTC.

The rearrangement joins TRBV19 to TRBJ2-1, with 8 bases that match TRBD1. Trimming at V came to 5 bases and at J to 10 bases, leaving 7 bases not matched to a gene. Germline CDR1 and CDR2: LNHDA and SQIVND (reference sequence). The CDR3 loop spans 13 amino acids. The CDR3 region is CASSYRQGWEQFF. The CDR3 DNA reads TGTGCCAGTAGTTACCGACAGGGGTGGGAGCAGTTCTTC.

The chain has TRBV3-1 (or the pseudogene TRBV3-2) and TRBJ2-3, with 12 bases matching TRBD2. Germline V gene lookup returns CDR1 LGHDT and CDR2 YNNKEL (reference sequence). V lost 0 bases, J lost 2 bases, and 3 bases stayed unmatched. The CDR3 is 17 amino acids. The CDR3 DNA follows: TGTGCCAGCAGCCAAGAACTAGCGGGGGGATACACAGATACGCAGTATTTT. It specifies CASSQELAGGYTDTQYF.

V usage is TRBV7-3 and J usage is TRBJ2-3, with D possibly TRBD2 on 7 matching bases. CDR3 length equals 14 residues. Germline V gives CDR1 SGHTA, CDR2 FQGTGA. Trimming cost V 2 bases and J 6 bases, with 12 bases left between them. The chain's CDR3 is CASSLGGGPDTQYF. CDR3 nucleotides: TGTGCCAGCAGCTTAGGGGGGGGCCCCGATACGCAGTATTTT.

V gene TRBV11-2 combines with J gene TRBJ2-3, with D tentatively TRBD1 (5 bases). V was cut by 2 bases and J by 4 bases, with 7 bases left in between. CDR1 SGHAT and CDR2 FQNNGV come from the germline V gene. The length of the CDR3 is 13 residues. DNA of the CDR3: TGTGCCAGCAGCTTAAACAGGCCAGATACGCAGTATTTT. Protein sequence: CASSLNRPDTQYF.

The chain joins TRBV5-1 to TRBJ1-2; the match to TRBD1 covers 9 bases. Losses at the gene ends were 4 bases for V and 6 bases for J; bases not matched to a gene: 13. The CDR3 has 16 residues. CDR1 and CDR2 (germline): SGHRS, YFSETQ. The CDR3 DNA is TGCGCCAGCAGCCGAGGTACAGGGGGCGAGGGACATGGCTACACCTTC. Its translation: CASSRGTGGEGHGYTF.

The chain joins TRBV14 to TRBJ2-1; D is undetermined. The length of the CDR3 is 16 residues. The V end lost 1 base, the J end lost 4 bases, and 14 bases lay between the germline ends. The germline V gene has CDR1 SGHDN and CDR2 FVKESK. The chain's CDR3 is CASSQGSLDRYNEQFF. CDR3 sequence (DNA): TGTGCCAGCAGCCAAGGAAGCCTAGATAGGTACAATGAGCAGTTCTTC. Supplemented by reference TRBV14 and TRBJ2-1, the full variable domain reads EAGVTQFPSHSVIEKGQTVTLRCDPISGHDNLYWYRRVMGKEIKFLLHFVKESKQDESGMPNNRFLAERTGGTYSTLKVQPAELEDSGVYFCASSQGSLDRYNEQFFGPGTRLTVL.

This clone was seen once. The V gene is TRBV7-9, the J gene TRBJ2-1; 13 nucleotides align to TRBD2. The CDR3 has 17 amino acids. Germline assignment: CDR1 SEHNR and CDR2 FQNEAQ (reference sequence). V shed 6 bases, J shed 0 bases, and the junction held 5 bases outside the gene matches. CDR3 DNA: TGTGCCAGCAGAGGACTAGCGGGGGATAGCTCCTACAATGAGCAGTTCTTC. Translated: CASRGLAGDSSYNEQFF.

This clone showed up just a few times. The V gene is TRBV11-2, the J gene TRBJ2-1; 8 nucleotides align to TRBD1. Germline trimming cut 5 bases from V and 0 bases from J; bases unmatched to any gene: 9. CDR1 is SGHAT and CDR2 is FQNNGV in the germline V gene. CDR3 length: 17 amino acids. The CDR3 bases are TGTGCCAGCAGCCCGGAAGGACAGGGACGCTCCTACAATGAGCAGTTCTTC. Translation gives CASSPEGQGRSYNEQFF.

The gene calls are TRBV6-6 and TRBJ2-5; 11 positions agree with TRBD2. The V gene's germline CDR1 is MNHNY and CDR2 SVGAGI (reference sequence). This CDR3 is 14 amino acids long. V was clipped by 5 bases and J by 5 bases; unmatched bases: 4. This chain's CDR3 is CASSPSGGQETQYF. In DNA, the CDR3 is TGTGCCAGCAGTCCTAGCGGGGGGCAGGAGACCCAGTACTTC.

The chain is built from TRBV7-8 and TRBJ1-2, with 7 positions matching TRBD1. Germline loops: CDR1 SGHVS, CDR2 FQNEAQ. The length of the CDR3 is 13 residues. Trimming at V came to 5 bases and at J to 5 bases, leaving 5 bases not matched to a gene. The CDR3 region has the DNA TGTGCCAGCAGCAGGGACAGTTTTTATGGCTACACCTTC. It specifies CASSRDSFYGYTF.